The 15 T cell receptor beta chains presented below share a single source sample, sequenced in a study of blood T cell repertoires in COVID-19. This table comes from immunoSEQ multiplex PCR, and its TCRdb copy is limited to in-frame clones, with some not included. In the table there are about 200,000 clones, 84% of which are singletons. The source material was peripheral blood. Receptors originate from a woman aged 45 to 65 with active or convalescent COVID-19.

The gene calls are TRBV5-5 and TRBJ2-7; D ambiguous. The V and J ends lost 4 bases and 2 bases respectively, with 13 bases between them. Germline V gene data show CDR1 as SGHKS and CDR2 as YYEKEE (reference sequence). This CDR3 has 14 amino acids. The CDR3: CASSPRSQTYEQYF. CDR3 nucleotide sequence: TGTGCCAGCAGCCCCCGTAGCCAGACCTACGAGCAGTACTTC.

The chain joins TRBV3-1 (or the pseudogene TRBV3-2) to TRBJ1-5; maybe TRBD1 (6 bases). CDR1 is LGHDT and CDR2 is YNNKEL in the germline V gene (reference sequence). CDR3 length: 13 residues. V shed 4 bases and J shed 7 bases, with 11 bases lying between them. The CDR3 DNA is TGTGCCAGCAGCCCTGGGACACCCCAGCCCCAGCATTTT. This codes for CASSPGTPQPQHF.

The V gene is TRBV27, the J gene TRBJ1-1; D is possibly TRBD1 (6 bases). CDR1 is MNHEY and CDR2 is SMNVEV in the germline V gene (reference sequence). This CDR3 is 12 amino acids long. Trimming shortened V by 6 bases and J by 9 bases, and 14 bases separated the two germline ends. The CDR3 DNA is TGTGCCAGCAGAAAGATTACAGGGAAAGCTTTCTTT. This sequence encodes CASRKITGKAFF.

This clone was found once. The chain recombines TRBV6-5 with TRBJ1-4; TRBD1 aligns across 8 bases. Unmatched junction bases numbered 7, after V lost 6 bases and J lost 7 bases. Germline lookup yields CDR1 MNHEY and CDR2 SVGAGI. The length of the CDR3 is 14 residues. The CDR3: CASSNGQGIEKLFF. The CDR3 DNA follows: TGTGCCAGCAGCAATGGACAGGGAATTGAAAAACTGTTTTTT.

CDR3 residues: CAISESLQGDSPLHF. The DNA for the CDR3 is TGTGCCATCAGTGAGTCGTTACAGGGTGATTCACCCCTCCACTTT. The genes are TRBV10-3 and TRBJ1-6, with a weak D call TRBD1 (6 bases). Trimming removed 0 bases at V and 8 bases at J, with 11 bases between. Germline CDR1 ENHRY, CDR2 SYGVKD. The CDR3 is 15 residues long.

This chain uses TRBV11-2 with TRBJ2-3; maybe TRBD2 (6 bases). The germline V gene has CDR1 SGHAT and CDR2 FQNNGV. Trimming pared 2 bases from V and 5 bases from J, leaving 20 bases between. The CDR3 extends over 17 amino acids. In DNA, the CDR3 is TGTGCCAGCAGCTTAAATGGGGGGACTGCCGTTATAGATACGCAGTATTTT. Residues: CASSLNGGTAVIDTQYF.

V and J are TRBV11-2 and TRBJ1-3; 7 bases match TRBD1. The CDR3 runs 15 residues. Trimming removed 4 bases from V and 0 bases from J; junction bases left unmatched: 3. Germline values: CDR1 SGHAT, CDR2 FQNNGV. Here the CDR3 reads CASSSRQGSGNTIYF. As DNA, the CDR3 is TGTGCCAGCAGCTCCCGACAGGGCTCTGGAAACACCATATATTTT. Using reference TRBV11-2 and TRBJ1-3 for the parts outside the CDR3, the full variable domain is EAGVAQSPRYKIIEKRQSVAFWCNPISGHATLYWYQQILGQGPKLLIQFQNNGVVDDSQLPKDRFSAERLKGVDSTLKIQPAKLEDSAVYLCASSSRQGSGNTIYFGEGSWLTVV.

The rearrangement joins TRBV28 to TRBJ2-5; D is unclear. Per germline, CDR1 MDHEN and CDR2 SYDVKM. CDR3 size: 11 residues. Between the trimmed V and J ends, which lost 8 bases and 3 bases, there was a span of 7 bases. In nucleotides, the CDR3 is TGTGCCAGCGGCAGGAAAGAGACCCAGTACTTC. Its protein product is CASGRKETQYF.

The chain uses TRBV27 and TRBJ2-3; TRBD2 is a possible D gene (6 bases). CDR3 size: 15 residues. Deletions cut 3 bases from V and 7 bases from J, with 17 bases between. Germline assignment: CDR1 MNHEY and CDR2 SMNVEV (reference sequence). The CDR3 here is CASSFLEGGRNTQYF. In DNA, the CDR3 is TGTGCCAGCAGTTTCTTAGAGGGAGGTCGGAATACGCAGTATTTT.

The chain carries TRBV10-3 and TRBJ2-1; 10 bases are shared with TRBD2. This CDR3 spans 17 amino acids. V shed 2 bases and J 5 bases; nucleotides not matched to a gene: 9. Germline CDR1 reads ENHRY; CDR2 reads SYGVKD. The CDR3 DNA is TGTGCCATCAGTGAGGGGGGCTCTAGCGGGAGTAACAATGAGCAGTTCTTC. The encoded protein is CAISEGGSSGSNNEQFF.

V usage is TRBV5-8 and J usage is TRBJ1-3; no reliable D call. Germline-derived CDR1 and CDR2 are SGHTS and YDEGEE. CDR3 size: 13 residues. V lost 4 bases to trimming and J lost 4 bases, with 9 bases between them. In DNA, the CDR3 is TGTGCCAGCAGCCATACGGTCGGAAACACCATATATTTT. It encodes CASSHTVGNTIYF. Full variable domain (outside the CDR3, taken from reference TRBV5-8 and TRBJ1-3): EAGVTQSPTHLIKTRGQQATLRCSPISGHTSVYWYQQALGLGLQFLLWYDEGEERNRGNFPPRFSGRQFPNYSSELNVNALELEDSALYLCASSHTVGNTIYFGEGSWLTVV.

J is TRBJ2-5 and V is TRBV27; TRBD2 is a possible D gene (7 bases). The V and J ends lost 2 bases and 3 bases respectively, with 13 bases between them. This CDR3 comprises 15 residues. Germline values: CDR1 MNHEY, CDR2 SMNVEV (reference sequence). CDR3 in amino acids: CASSLRGRGEETQYF. Written as DNA, the CDR3 is TGTGCCAGCAGTTTAAGGGGGAGGGGGGAAGAGACCCAGTACTTC.

The rearrangement links TRBV19 to TRBJ2-7; 9 positions match TRBD1. Unmatched junction bases numbered 13, after V lost 5 bases and J lost 8 bases. The CDR3 consists of 15 residues. Germline V gene lookup returns CDR1 LNHDA and CDR2 SQIVND (reference sequence). CDR3 in amino acids: CASSEPGQGLPQQYF. CDR3 coding DNA: TGTGCCAGTAGTGAACCGGGACAGGGCCTTCCCCAGCAGTACTTC.

V usage is TRBV28 and J usage is TRBJ1-3; D call uncertain. The germline V and J ends were trimmed by 7 bases and 1 base, with 5 bases remaining between them. Germline CDR1 is MDHEN and CDR2 is SYDVKM. This CDR3 has 12 amino acids. CDR3 sequence: CASTSSGNTIYF. In nucleotides, the CDR3 is TGTGCCAGCACCTCTTCTGGAAACACCATATATTTT. Together with reference TRBV28 and TRBJ1-3, the CDR3 gives the full variable domain: DVKVTQSSRYLVKRTGEKVFLECVQDMDHENMFWYRQDPGLGLRLIYFSYDVKMKEKGDIPEGYSVSREKKERFSLILESASTNQTSMYLCASTSSGNTIYFGEGSWLTVV.

The rearrangement links TRBV6-5 to TRBJ2-7, with 7 bases identical to TRBD2. CDR1 and CDR2 (germline): MNHEY, SVGAGI. CDR3 length: 15 amino acids. V lost 6 bases to trimming and J lost 1 base; unmatched junction nucleotides: 9. CDR3 amino acids: CASSWERDRSYEQYV. The DNA for the CDR3 is TGTGCCAGCAGCTGGGAGCGGGATAGGTCCTACGAGCAGTACGTC.